Here is one T cell receptor beta chain with its context. Its antigen is unidentified. The record originates from a study of T cell repertoires in cytomegalovirus infection. Study-wide context: Recently identified HLA-C-restricted CMV epitopes were used, and well-studied HLA-B-restricted CMV epitopes were used as well. The public TCR beta signatures pointed to both CMV infection and matching HLA type.

The V end was cut by 0 bases, the J end by 7 bases, with 17 bases between. This CDR3 spans 15 amino acids. Germline V gene data show CDR1 as DFQATT and CDR2 as SNEGSKA (reference sequence). Study outcomes and limitations: HLA-C-restricted CMV clonotypes gave the most frequent clonotype in two of eight donors.

MiXCR, applied by TCRdb to the reads, yields one record per CDR3 protein. In the table there are approximately 590,000 distinct CDR3 sequences, 35% to 50% of which are singletons. This TCR came from a human donor in good health (CMV status not recorded). Some clones in this sample may be carry-over from other donors' samples. Sequenced here: cultured PBMCs, sampled from culture after CMV antigen stimulation. This rearrangement joins TRBV20-1 to TRBJ2-3, with D tentatively TRBD2 (6 bases). CDR3 nucleotide sequence: TGCAGTGCTAGAGACGGGGGAAGTATAATGAATACGCAGTATTTT. Encoded protein: CSARDGGSIMNTQYF.